One sample yielded the 14 T cell receptor beta chains listed below, sequenced in a study of PD-1 blockade in classical Hodgkin lymphoma. TCRdb keeps only in-frame clones here, not all; method: immunoSEQ multiplex PCR. Among about 64,000 clones listed, about 90% were seen once. Stated time point: cycle 4 day 1 (C4D1), after about 6 weeks of nivolumab. Exposure to brentuximab vedotin varied, and each patient had relapsed following autologous stem cell transplantation. The material sequenced was peripheral blood mononuclear cells (PBMCs), taken before the fourth cycle of nivolumab. These receptors were taken from a human donor with classical Hodgkin lymphoma.

As regards this clone: Other DNA sequences in this sample translate to the same CDR3. CDR3 bases: TGCGCCAGCAGTGAGTCGGCGGGTTCACCCCTCCACTTT. As protein: CASSESAGSPLHF. The V and J genes are TRBV10-2 and TRBJ1-6; D not certain. Per the germline V gene, CDR1 is WSHSY and CDR2 is SAAADI. The CDR3 sequence is 13 residues long. With 0 bases removed from V and 9 bases from J, the gap between germline ends came to 6 bases.

The chain employs TRBV5-1 and TRBJ1-6; TRBD1 matches at 8 bases. The CDR3 spans 18 residues. Germline V gene data show CDR1 as SGHRS and CDR2 as YFSETQ. The ends lost 4 bases at V and 9 bases at J; junction bases unmatched: 18. CDR3 nucleotides: TGCGCCAGCAGCGCGGGGGACGAGACAGGGGCTTTTGGTTCACCCCTCCACTTT. Protein: CASSAGDETGAFGSPLHF.

CDR3 sequence (DNA): TGTGCCAGCAGCTTAGATTCTGGGGCAGGGGAGACCCAGTACTTC. Translating it yields CASSLDSGAGETQYF. V gene TRBV11-2 combines with J gene TRBJ2-5; perhaps TRBD1 as D (5 bases). There are 15 residues in the CDR3. CDR1 and CDR2 from the germline V gene are SGHAT and FQNNGV. The V end was cut by 0 bases, the J end by 5 bases, with 13 bases between.

The rearrangement links TRBV6-5 to TRBJ1-6, with D possibly matching TRBD1 (6 bases). CDR3 length: 15 amino acids. V lost 2 bases and J lost 6, with 11 bases in between. Germline CDR1 is MNHEY and CDR2 is SVGAGI. The CDR3 here is CASSYTTGSNSPLHF. For the CDR3, the DNA is TGTGCCAGCAGTTACACCACAGGGTCTAATTCACCCCTCCACTTT.

This sequence joins TRBV12-5 and TRBJ2-7; 7 nucleotides agree with TRBD1. The CDR3 has 12 residues. Germline loops: CDR1 LGHNT, CDR2 FRNRAP. Trimming cost V 5 bases and J 12 bases; bases outside gene matches: 10. The CDR3, as DNA: TGTGCTAGTGGTGGAACCGGACAGGACCGGTACTTC. Translated, it gives CASGGTGQDRYF.

The rearrangement joins TRBV28 to TRBJ2-7; D might be TRBD2 (7 bases). The germline V gene has CDR1 MDHEN and CDR2 SYDVKM. Trimming stripped 7 bases from V and 6 bases from J, with 16 bases between. This CDR3 contains 13 residues. The CDR3 DNA sequence: TGTGCCAGCACCCTGGGTGCGGGGGCCGAGCAGTACTTC. Amino acid sequence: CASTLGAGAEQYF.

CDR3 bases: TGTGCCAGCAGTGGGAGGGGGACAGGGTTCACTGAAGCTTTCTTT. Translation: CASSGRGTGFTEAFF. This chain connects TRBV6-1 to TRBJ1-1; 9 bases align to TRBD1. The ends lost 4 bases at V and 4 bases at J; junction bases unmatched: 7. The CDR3 loop spans 15 amino acids. The V gene's germline CDR1 is MNHNS and CDR2 SASEGT.

This clone rates as medium-sized. The chain couples TRBV5-4 to TRBJ2-5; D may be TRBD1 or TRBD2 (5 bases each). This CDR3 is built from 14 residues. V lost 4 bases to trimming and J lost 3 bases, with 13 bases between them. In germline, CDR1 is SGHNT, CDR2 YYREEE (reference sequence). The DNA for the CDR3 is TGTGCCAGCAGCACCGGGACCTACGAAGAGACCCAGTACTTC. This encodes CASSTGTYEETQYF.

This chain connects TRBV6-5 to TRBJ2-2, with unresolved D. Germline lookup yields CDR1 MNHEY and CDR2 SVGAGI. CDR3 size: 13 residues. Trimming left V 0 bases short and J 7 bases short, with 6 bases between. DNA of the CDR3: TGTGCCAGCAGTTACTCACAGATCGGGGAGCTGTTTTTT. Translated: CASSYSQIGELFF.

The chain carries TRBV2 and TRBJ1-5, with unresolved D. Germline lookup yields CDR1 SNHLY and CDR2 FYNNEI. The CDR3 consists of 15 residues. V was pared by 3 bases and J by 0 bases, with 9 bases between. In DNA, the CDR3 is TGTGCCAGCAGTGAGGGTCCTAATAGCAATCAGCCCCAGCATTTT. Translating gives CASSEGPNSNQPQHF.

The chain is built from TRBV7-9 and TRBJ1-6; maybe TRBD1 (5 bases). This CDR3 spans 12 amino acids. Trimming took off 1 base at V and 11 bases at J, with 6 bases between the two ends. Per the germline V gene, CDR1 is SEHNR and CDR2 is FQNEAQ (reference sequence). CDR3 residues: CASSLEGAPLHF. The CDR3 DNA sequence: TGTGCCAGCAGCTTAGAAGGGGCACCCCTCCACTTT.

This chain uses TRBV18 with TRBJ1-3, with unresolved D. V was pared by 3 bases and J by 1 base, with 10 bases between. This CDR3 has 15 residues. The V gene's germline CDR1 is KGHSH and CDR2 LQKENI. The CDR3 bases are TGTGCCAGCTCACCCTCCCGGACGTCTGGAAACACCATATATTTT. Protein product: CASSPSRTSGNTIYF.

The rearrangement joins TRBV5-6 to TRBJ2-1; D is ambiguous. The CDR3 has 13 amino acids. CDR1 is SGHDT and CDR2 is YYEEEE in the germline V gene. V was shortened by 4 bases and J by 4 bases, with 9 bases between the two germline ends. The CDR3 sequence is CASSPDGYNEQFF. The DNA of the CDR3 is TGTGCCAGCAGCCCTGACGGTTACAATGAGCAGTTCTTC.

The CDR3 nucleotides read TGTGCCAGCAGCGGATCCGGGACAGGGTTCTACAATGAGCAGTTCTTC. Its protein product is CASSGSGTGFYNEQFF. The chain couples TRBV5-4 to TRBJ2-1; 9 bases match TRBD1. The CDR3 consists of 16 residues. Looked up from germline, CDR1 is SGHNT and CDR2 is YYREEE (reference sequence). J lost 3 bases, V lost 4 bases, and 8 bases had no gene match.